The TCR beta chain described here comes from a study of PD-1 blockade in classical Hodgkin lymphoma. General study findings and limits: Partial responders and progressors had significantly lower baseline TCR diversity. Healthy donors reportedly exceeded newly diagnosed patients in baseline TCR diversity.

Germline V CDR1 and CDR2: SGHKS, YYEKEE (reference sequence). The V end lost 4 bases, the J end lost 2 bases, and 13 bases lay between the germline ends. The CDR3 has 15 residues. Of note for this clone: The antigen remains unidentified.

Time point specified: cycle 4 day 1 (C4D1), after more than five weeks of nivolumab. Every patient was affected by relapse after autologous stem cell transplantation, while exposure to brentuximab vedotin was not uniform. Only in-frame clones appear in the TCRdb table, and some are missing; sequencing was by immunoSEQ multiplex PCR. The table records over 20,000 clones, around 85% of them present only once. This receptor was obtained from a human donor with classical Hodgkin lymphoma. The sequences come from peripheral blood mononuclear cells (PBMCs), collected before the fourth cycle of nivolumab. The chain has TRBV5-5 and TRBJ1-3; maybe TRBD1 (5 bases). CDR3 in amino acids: CASSPSWGTGNTIYF. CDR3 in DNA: TGTGCCAGCAGCCCTTCGTGGGGCACTGGAAACACCATATATTTT.